Shown below are 21 T cell receptor beta chains from a single sample sequenced in a study of blood T cell repertoires in COVID-19. The data were produced by immunoSEQ multiplex PCR, yet TCRdb's version contains in-frame clones alone and is incomplete. The sample includes approximately 160,000 clones, around 85% of them seen just once. Material for sequencing was peripheral blood. These TCRs come from a man aged 55 to 70 who had recovered from COVID-19.

This chain connects TRBV6-5 to TRBJ2-7, with 7 bases that match TRBD1. The CDR3 is 14 residues long. Trimming at V came to 7 bases and at J to 2 bases, leaving 8 bases not matched to a gene. Germline CDR1 is MNHEY and CDR2 is SVGAGI. The CDR3 is CASKRGQLTYEQYF. The CDR3 nucleotides read TGTGCCAGCAAAAGGGGACAGCTTACCTACGAGCAGTACTTC.

The chain couples TRBV7-9 to TRBJ1-6; D possibly corresponds to TRBD1 (5 bases). CDR3 length equals 17 residues. The germline V and J ends were trimmed by 3 bases and 9 bases, with 21 bases remaining between them. Germline V gives CDR1 SEHNR, CDR2 FQNEAQ (reference sequence). CDR3 in DNA: TGTGCCAGCAGCTTGGCCCCGGGGAAACAGGAGGGTTCACCCCTCCACTTT. Its translation is CASSLAPGKQEGSPLHF.

The chain has TRBV11-3 and TRBJ1-1, with 10 bases fitting TRBD1. V trimming: 5 bases; J trimming: 6 bases; junction bases outside the gene matches: 6. This CDR3 comprises 14 residues. CDR1 and CDR2 from the germline V gene are SGHNT and YENEEA. The CDR3 sequence is CASSLGQGDPEAFF. Here the CDR3 DNA reads TGTGCCAGCAGCCTAGGACAGGGGGACCCTGAAGCTTTCTTT.

The CDR3 nucleotides are TGTGCTAGTGGTTTGGTACAGGGGCCTTATAATTCACCCCTCCACTTT. Translated, it gives CASGLVQGPYNSPLHF. The chain couples TRBV12-5 to TRBJ1-6, with 7 nucleotides matching TRBD1. The V gene's germline CDR1 is LGHNT and CDR2 FRNRAP. V lost 0 bases and J lost 4; bases outside the gene matches: 3. The CDR3 spans 16 residues.

The chain couples TRBV10-3 to TRBJ2-2; tentatively, D is TRBD2 (6 bases). The CDR3 runs 14 residues. The germline CDR1 and CDR2 sequences are ENHRY and SYGVKD. Deletions cut 6 bases from V and 5 bases from J, with 13 bases between. CDR3 sequence: CAIRPGLETGELFF. As DNA, the CDR3 is TGTGCCATCAGGCCGGGACTCGAAACCGGGGAGCTGTTTTTT.

The gene calls are TRBV11-3 and TRBJ2-7; 8 bases line up with TRBD1. Per germline, CDR1 SGHNT and CDR2 YENEEA. J gave up 2 bases and V 5 bases, and 5 bases lay outside the gene matches. This CDR3 spans 14 amino acids. The CDR3 sequence is CASSPGQGTYEQYF. CDR3 in DNA: TGTGCCAGCAGCCCCGGACAGGGAACCTACGAGCAGTACTTC.

This clone was found once. The chain combines TRBV12-3 or TRBV12-4 with TRBJ1-2; no firm D call. V was trimmed by 8 bases and J by 6 bases, leaving 16 bases between them. This CDR3 has 13 amino acids. The CDR3, as DNA: TGTGCCAGCCGTGCGGCCGGGTTTGATGGCTACACCTTC. Encoded protein: CASRAAGFDGYTF.

The chain combines TRBV9 with TRBJ2-5; TRBD2 aligns across 13 bases. Germline loops: CDR1 SGDLS, CDR2 YYNGEE. The CDR3 consists of 18 residues. The V segment lost 3 bases and the J segment 0 bases; nucleotides outside the gene matches: 8. The CDR3 protein is CASSGGLAGAKYQETQYF. The CDR3 bases are TGTGCCAGCAGCGGAGGACTAGCGGGGGCCAAGTACCAAGAGACCCAGTACTTC.

V is TRBV7-8 and J is TRBJ1-5; weak D call: TRBD1 (5 bases). The CDR3 is 18 amino acids. Trimming took off 6 bases at V and 2 bases at J, with 23 bases between the two ends. Germline V gene lookup returns CDR1 SGHVS and CDR2 FQNEAQ. This CDR3 reads CASSSALSGYEGNQPQHF. As DNA, the CDR3 is TGTGCCAGCAGTTCGGCACTCTCAGGGTACGAAGGCAATCAGCCCCAGCATTTT. The variable domain in full, completed from reference TRBV7-8 and TRBJ1-5, reads GAGVSQSPRYKVAKRGQDVALRCDPISGHVSLFWYQQALGQGPEFLTYFQNEAQLDKSGLPSDRFFAERPEGSVSTLKIQRTQQEDSAVYLCASSSALSGYEGNQPQHFGDGTRLSIL.

The CDR3 spells CASSSSQGNQPQHF. The CDR3 DNA reads as TGTGCCAGCAGTTCCTCCCAGGGCAATCAGCCCCAGCATTTT. V is TRBV6-5 and J is TRBJ1-5; D is unresolved. V was cut by 4 bases and J by 2 bases, with 9 bases left in between. CDR1 and CDR2 from the germline V gene are MNHEY and SVGAGI. CDR3 length: 14 residues.

This clone was seen ten or more times. The V call is TRBV4-2, the J call TRBJ2-2; 9 bases align to TRBD2. Trimming removed 0 bases from V and 1 base from J; junction bases left unmatched: 9. CDR1 LGHNA and CDR2 YNFKEQ come from the germline V gene. The CDR3 has 19 residues. Written as DNA, the CDR3 is TGTGCCAGCAGCCAAGATCGCGGCGGGGGGGCCGGGAACACCGGGGAGCTGTTTTTT. Translating gives CASSQDRGGGAGNTGELFF.

The CDR3 DNA follows: TGCGCCAGCAGCTTGGGAGAGAATGAGCAGTTCTTC. It codes for CASSLGENEQFF. The chain has TRBV5-1 and TRBJ2-1; D call uncertain. Trimming left V 0 bases short and J 7 bases short, with 5 bases between. Germline V lookup: CDR1 SGHRS, CDR2 YFSETQ. CDR3 length equals 12 residues.

The V and J genes are TRBV6-5 and TRBJ1-2; 9 bases match TRBD1. The CDR3 totals 14 residues. After removal of 2 bases from V and 4 bases from J, the junction contained 2 bases not matched to a gene. Germline V gene sequence: CDR1 MNHEY, CDR2 SVGAGI. The CDR3 region has the DNA TGTGCCAGCAGTTACGGACAGGGGACCTATGGCTACACCTTC. Its translation: CASSYGQGTYGYTF.

The gene calls are TRBV11-3 and TRBJ2-3; possibly TRBD2 for D (6 bases). Per the germline V gene, CDR1 is SGHNT and CDR2 is YENEEA. V lost 6 bases and J 4 bases, leaving 11 bases between the germline ends. The CDR3 covers 13 residues. The CDR3 nucleotides are TGTGCCAGCAGTGGGGGGTTCGCAGATACGCAGTATTTT. This codes for CASSGGFADTQYF.

The V gene is TRBV3-1 (or the pseudogene TRBV3-2), the J gene TRBJ1-1; no reliable D call. The length of the CDR3 is 13 residues. Trimming stripped 3 bases from V and 7 bases from J, with 12 bases between. CDR1 is LGHDT, CDR2 YNNKEL, per germline (reference sequence). The CDR3 DNA follows: TGTGCCAGCAGCCATTTCGCGGCCGATGAAGCTTTCTTT. It is translated as CASSHFAADEAFF.

The chain is built from TRBV6-5 and TRBJ2-7; 7 nucleotides align to TRBD2. V dropped 6 bases and J dropped 2; count of bases not matched to a gene: 7. The CDR3 is 14 residues long. Germline V CDR1 and CDR2: MNHEY, SVGAGI. In nucleotides, the CDR3 is TGTGCCAGCAGGATAGGACTAGAGCCCTACGAGCAGTACTTC. Protein: CASRIGLEPYEQYF.

V and J are TRBV9 and TRBJ2-7; 7 bases line up with TRBD2. Losses at the gene ends were 4 bases for V and 0 bases for J; bases not matched to a gene: 7. There are 15 residues in the CDR3. From germline, CDR1 is SGDLS and CDR2 YYNGEE. The CDR3 nucleotides read TGTGCCAGCAGCCCAGCCGGGACTACCTCCTACGAGCAGTACTTC. Protein: CASSPAGTTSYEQYF.

This clone was detected only a few times. The V gene is TRBV30, the J gene TRBJ1-3, with TRBD1 matching 8 bases. The length of the CDR3 is 14 residues. V lost 5 bases and J lost 4; bases outside the gene matches: 7. Germline V gene data show CDR1 as GTSNPN and CDR2 as SVGIG (reference sequence). For the CDR3, the DNA is TGTGCCTGGGGGACAGGCACGGTCGGAAACACCATATATTTT. Translated: CAWGTGTVGNTIYF.

The chain combines TRBV7-9 with TRBJ2-1; 7 bases line up with TRBD2. The CDR3 consists of 16 residues. Germline V gene sequence: CDR1 SEHNR, CDR2 FQNEAQ (reference sequence). Trimming took 10 bases from V and 7 from J; bases not matched to a gene: 19. CDR3 DNA sequence: TGTGCCACAACCACCTGGAGCGGGGAGGTGGGAAATGAGCAGTTCTTC. Protein: CATTTWSGEVGNEQFF.

This clone was seen once. The chain joins TRBV12-5 to TRBJ2-3; D is perhaps TRBD2 (5 bases). This CDR3 comprises 14 residues. Trimming shortened V by 9 bases and J by 0 bases, and 13 bases separated the two germline ends. Germline V gene lookup returns CDR1 LGHNT and CDR2 FRNRAP. CDR3 DNA: TGTGCTAGCCAGGCACGGGAAAGCACAGATACGCAGTATTTT. Amino acid sequence: CASQARESTDTQYF.

This clone was observed once. The CDR3 reads CASSLDGPGMEETQYF. CDR3 DNA sequence: TGTGCCAGCAGCTTAGACGGTCCCGGGATGGAAGAGACCCAGTACTTC. The chain is built from TRBV11-2 and TRBJ2-5, with D perhaps TRBD2 (5 bases). Trimming left V 0 bases short and J 3 bases short, with 14 bases between. The CDR3 sequence is 16 residues long. Germline values: CDR1 SGHAT, CDR2 FQNNGV.